This is a list of T cell receptor beta chains from one sample in a study of blood T cell repertoires in COVID-19. This table comes from immunoSEQ multiplex PCR, and its TCRdb copy is limited to in-frame clones, with some not included. Of 55,000 to 75,000 clones detected, about 87% appear once; the ten largest clones hold 7.4%. The sequenced material came from peripheral blood. Every receptor here comes from a human donor with active COVID-19. The donor label of this sample is uncertain. The CDR3 runs from the conserved cysteine through the conserved F or W. D genes are given only for firm matches. Clone sizes are given selectively: once, few, many, or a class where the clone is expanded.

j_call | clone_size | v_call | d_call | cdr3_aa | cdr3_nt
TRBJ1-6 | - | TRBV7-9 | - | CASSLIGNNSPLHF | TGTGCCAGCAGCTTAATCGGGAATAATTCACCCCTCCACTTT
TRBJ2-2 | - | TRBV19 | - | CASSLQQGPGELFF | TGTGCCAGTAGTCTCCAACAGGGTCCCGGGGAGCTGTTTTTT
TRBJ2-1 | - | TRBV5-1 | TRBD2 | CASSLTAGGNEQFF | TGCGCCAGCAGCTTGACAGCGGGAGGCAATGAGCAGTTCTTC
TRBJ2-7 | - | TRBV28 | - | CASTGQFGEQYF | TGTGCCAGCACAGGACAGTTCGGGGAGCAGTACTTC
TRBJ1-2 | - | TRBV18 | - | CASSPKGGYTF | TGTGCCAGCTCACCGAAGGGGGGCTACACCTTC
TRBJ2-7 | - | TRBV4-3 | - | CASSQDWVGGAYEQYF | TGCGCCAGCAGCCAAGATTGGGTGGGGGGAGCCTACGAGCAGTACTTC
TRBJ2-7 | - | TRBV30 | TRBD1 | CAWSVVTGGNEQYF | TGTGCCTGGAGTGTCGTGACAGGGGGTAACGAGCAGTACTTC
TRBJ1-5 | - | TRBV7-3 | TRBD1 | CASSLNLWDRGPPSNQPQHF | TGTGCCAGCAGCTTAAATTTGTGGGACAGGGGACCGCCTAGCAATCAGCCCCAGCATTTT
TRBJ1-1 | - | TRBV19 | TRBD1 | CASTPGGGLSTEAFF | TGTGCCAGTACCCCAGGAGGGGGCCTTAGCACTGAAGCTTTCTTT
TRBJ1-1 | - | TRBV18 | TRBD1 | CASSSDRGNTEAFF | TGTGCCAGCTCTTCGGACAGGGGGAACACTGAAGCTTTCTTT
TRBJ2-1 | - | TRBV29-1 | - | CSVDILAGQFF | TGCAGCGTTGATATCCTAGCTGGGCAGTTCTTC
TRBJ1-2 | - | TRBV5-1 | - | CASSLQDSPLLLYGYTF | TGCGCCAGCAGCTTGCAGGACAGTCCCCTGCTCTTATATGGCTACACCTTC
TRBJ2-2 | once | TRBV5-1 | - | CASSLGEAGTGELFF | TGCGCCAGCAGCTTGGGAGAGGCGGGCACCGGGGAGCTGTTTTTT
TRBJ2-7 | - | TRBV9 | - | CASSGGLTRGSSYEQYF | TGTGCCAGCAGCGGAGGACTTACCCGGGGGAGCTCCTACGAGCAGTACTTC
TRBJ2-3 | - | TRBV5-8 | TRBD1 | CASSLHRGQADTQYF | TGTGCCAGCAGCTTGCACAGGGGGCAAGCAGATACGCAGTATTTT
TRBJ2-1 | - | TRBV7-2 | TRBD2 | CASSYGLAGVYSEQFF | TGTGCCAGCAGCTACGGACTAGCGGGAGTTTATAGTGAGCAGTTCTTC
TRBJ2-6 | - | TRBV5-6 | - | CASSLVGGTGSSGANVLTF | TGTGCCAGCAGCTTGGTAGGAGGGACGGGATCCTCTGGGGCCAACGTCCTGACTTTC
TRBJ2-7 | - | TRBV10-3 | TRBD1 | CAISLGQANEQYF | TGTGCCATCAGTCTGGGACAGGCAAATGAGCAGTACTTC
TRBJ1-1 | - | TRBV19 | - | CASSIPERTEAFF | TGTGCCAGTAGTATTCCCGAGAGGACTGAAGCTTTCTTT
TRBJ1-4 | - | TRBV6-2/TRBV6-3 | - | CASSYSRYEKLFF | TGTGCCAGCAGTTACTCGCGTTATGAAAAACTGTTTTTT
TRBJ1-4 | few | TRBV7-2 | TRBD1 | CASSRGTANEKLFF | TGTGCCAGCAGCCGTGGGACAGCAAATGAAAAACTGTTTTTT
TRBJ1-3 | - | TRBV19 | TRBD1 | CASSSRTGGTSGNTIYF | TGTGCCAGTAGTTCCCGGACAGGGGGCACCTCTGGAAACACCATATATTTT
TRBJ2-6 | once | TRBV6-2/TRBV6-3 | - | CASSRQQASGANVLTF | TGTGCCAGCAGTCGCCAGCAGGCATCTGGGGCCAACGTCCTGACTTTC
TRBJ2-7 | - | TRBV27 | TRBD2 | CASSQKGTTSGRSYEQYF | TGTGCCAGCAGCCAGAAGGGAACTACTAGCGGGAGATCCTACGAGCAGTACTTC
TRBJ2-1 | - | TRBV18 | - | CASSPIGTHIRVF | TGTGCCAGCTCACCAATCGGGACTCACATCCGGGTCTTC
TRBJ1-4 | - | TRBV30 | - | CAWSVGTRGEKLFF | TGTGCCTGGAGTGTAGGGACAAGAGGAGAAAAACTGTTTTTT
TRBJ1-6 | - | TRBV6-5 | - | CATLRAGSPLHF | TGTGCCACCCTCCGGGCGGGATCACCCCTCCACTTT
TRBJ2-2 | once | TRBV5-1 | TRBD1 | CASSLRQGDTGELFF | TGCGCCAGCAGCTTAAGACAGGGGGACACCGGGGAGCTGTTTTTT
TRBJ2-1 | - | TRBV6-4 | TRBD2 | CASSAGTSGGEQFF | TGTGCCAGCAGCGCCGGGACTAGCGGGGGTGAGCAGTTCTTC
TRBJ2-1 | - | TRBV5-6 | TRBD2 | CASSLFGGGEGNEQFF | TGTGCCAGCAGCTTGTTTGGCGGGGGAGAGGGGAATGAGCAGTTCTTC
TRBJ2-2 | - | TRBV10-3 | - | CAITQGETGELFF | TGTGCCATCACCCAGGGTGAAACCGGGGAGCTGTTTTTT
TRBJ2-2 | few | TRBV7-2 | TRBD2 | CASSLSGGNTGELFF | TGTGCCAGCAGCTTAAGCGGGGGGAACACCGGGGAGCTGTTTTTT
TRBJ2-7 | - | TRBV11-3 | - | CASSLDGDEQYF | TGTGCCAGCAGCCTCGACGGGGACGAGCAGTACTTC
TRBJ1-1 | - | TRBV12-3/TRBV12-4 | - | CASSQHRNTEAFF | TGTGCCAGCAGTCAGCACAGGAACACTGAAGCTTTCTTT
TRBJ2-5 | - | TRBV7-9 | - | CASTTMGGGETQYF | TGTGCCAGCACTACGATGGGGGGAGGAGAGACCCAGTACTTC
TRBJ1-2 | - | TRBV4-1 | TRBD1 | CASSQDRRDSYGYTF | TGCGCCAGCAGCCAAGATCGCCGGGACAGCTATGGCTACACCTTC
TRBJ2-6 | - | TRBV3-1/TRBV3-2 | TRBD1 | CASSQSSVDRPWASGANVLTF | TGTGCCAGCAGCCAAAGTTCAGTGGACAGGCCGTGGGCCTCTGGGGCCAACGTCCTGACTTTC
TRBJ2-2 | - | TRBV2 | TRBD2 | CASSYPGTSGSSTGELFF | TGTGCCAGCAGTTACCCCGGGACTAGCGGGAGTTCCACCGGGGAGCTGTTTTTT
TRBJ2-7 | - | TRBV5-1 | TRBD1 | CASSLERGRLEQYF | TGCGCCAGCAGCTTGGAAAGGGGGCGCCTCGAGCAGTACTTC
TRBJ1-2 | - | TRBV5-4 | - | CASSLERQAVSTF | TGTGCCAGCAGCTTGGAAAGACAGGCGGTGTCGACCTTC
TRBJ1-1 | - | TRBV6-5 | TRBD1 | CASNPTGGYTEAFF | TGTGCCAGCAATCCGACAGGGGGATACACTGAAGCTTTCTTT
TRBJ2-1 | - | TRBV29-1 | - | CSVQGHPNYNEQFF | TGCAGCGTCCAGGGGCACCCTAACTACAATGAGCAGTTCTTC
TRBJ2-7 | - | TRBV11-2 | - | CASSSNRRPRAYEQYF | TGTGCCAGCAGCTCCAATAGGAGACCCAGGGCCTACGAGCAGTACTTC
TRBJ1-5 | few | TRBV2 | - | CASSEEGKGNQPQHF | TGTGCCAGCAGTGAGGAGGGCAAGGGCAATCAGCCCCAGCATTTT
TRBJ1-2 | - | TRBV18 | TRBD1 | CASSPRTGAGGYTF | TGTGCCAGCTCACCGCGGACAGGGGCGGGGGGCTACACCTTC
TRBJ2-5 | - | TRBV6-6 | - | CASSYGAAGSQYF | TGTGCCAGCAGTTACGGTGCGGCGGGGTCCCAGTACTTC
TRBJ2-1 | - | TRBV10-1 | - | CASSETQKNNEQFF | TGCGCCAGCAGTGAGACCCAGAAAAACAATGAGCAGTTCTTC
TRBJ2-5 | - | TRBV7-9 | TRBD2 | CASSPGASGVQETQYF | TGTGCCAGCAGTCCTGGGGCTAGCGGAGTCCAAGAGACCCAGTACTTC
TRBJ1-6 | - | TRBV5-4 | - | CASSSFDVGSNSPLHF | TGTGCCAGCAGCTCCTTTGACGTAGGGAGTAATTCACCCCTCCACTTT
TRBJ2-7 | - | TRBV6-5 | TRBD2 | CASSYLSGRVYEQYF | TGTGCCAGCAGTTACCTTAGCGGGAGGGTATACGAGCAGTACTTC
TRBJ2-7 | - | TRBV7-8 | TRBD2 | CASSLTSGTYEQYF | TGTGCCAGCAGCTTGACTAGCGGGACATACGAGCAGTACTTC
TRBJ2-1 | - | TRBV5-1 | TRBD2 | CASSLGSSGTSYNEQFF | TGCGCCAGCAGCTTGGGTTCTAGCGGGACCTCCTACAATGAGCAGTTCTTC
TRBJ2-5 | - | TRBV12-5 | TRBD2 | CASGLGAGVGETQYF | TGTGCTAGTGGTTTAGGAGCGGGAGTTGGAGAGACCCAGTACTTC
TRBJ2-7 | - | TRBV24-1 | - | CATSEGVKSEQYF | TGTGCCACCAGTGAGGGAGTGAAGTCCGAGCAGTACTTC
TRBJ1-2 | - | TRBV7-2 | TRBD1 | CASSTGQGRQGYTF | TGTGCCAGCAGCACCGGACAGGGTCGACAGGGCTACACCTTC
TRBJ2-5 | - | TRBV11-1 | TRBD1 | CASSPTGAIQETQYF | TGTGCCAGCAGCCCTACAGGGGCAATCCAAGAGACCCAGTACTTC
TRBJ2-1 | - | TRBV7-3 | - | CASGLSLNEQFF | TGTGCCAGCGGCCTTAGCCTCAATGAGCAGTTCTTC